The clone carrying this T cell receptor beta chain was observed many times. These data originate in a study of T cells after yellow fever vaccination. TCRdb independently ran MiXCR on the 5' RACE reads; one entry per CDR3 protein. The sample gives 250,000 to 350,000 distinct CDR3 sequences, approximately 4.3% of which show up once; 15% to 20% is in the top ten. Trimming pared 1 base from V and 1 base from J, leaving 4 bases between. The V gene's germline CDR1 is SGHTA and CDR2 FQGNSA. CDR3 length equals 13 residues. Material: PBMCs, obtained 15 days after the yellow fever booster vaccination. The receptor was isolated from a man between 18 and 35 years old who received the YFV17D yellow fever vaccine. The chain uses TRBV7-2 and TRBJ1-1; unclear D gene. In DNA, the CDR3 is TGTGCCAGCAGCTTAGTGAAGAACACTGAAGCTTTCTTT. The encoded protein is CASSLVKNTEAFF. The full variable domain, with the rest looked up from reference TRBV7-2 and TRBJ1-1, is GAGVSQSPSNKVTEKGKDVELRCDPISGHTALYWYRQSLGQGLEFLIYFQGNSAPDKSGLPSDRFSAERTGGSVSTLTIQRTQQEDSAVYLCASSLVKNTEAFFGQGTRLTVV.